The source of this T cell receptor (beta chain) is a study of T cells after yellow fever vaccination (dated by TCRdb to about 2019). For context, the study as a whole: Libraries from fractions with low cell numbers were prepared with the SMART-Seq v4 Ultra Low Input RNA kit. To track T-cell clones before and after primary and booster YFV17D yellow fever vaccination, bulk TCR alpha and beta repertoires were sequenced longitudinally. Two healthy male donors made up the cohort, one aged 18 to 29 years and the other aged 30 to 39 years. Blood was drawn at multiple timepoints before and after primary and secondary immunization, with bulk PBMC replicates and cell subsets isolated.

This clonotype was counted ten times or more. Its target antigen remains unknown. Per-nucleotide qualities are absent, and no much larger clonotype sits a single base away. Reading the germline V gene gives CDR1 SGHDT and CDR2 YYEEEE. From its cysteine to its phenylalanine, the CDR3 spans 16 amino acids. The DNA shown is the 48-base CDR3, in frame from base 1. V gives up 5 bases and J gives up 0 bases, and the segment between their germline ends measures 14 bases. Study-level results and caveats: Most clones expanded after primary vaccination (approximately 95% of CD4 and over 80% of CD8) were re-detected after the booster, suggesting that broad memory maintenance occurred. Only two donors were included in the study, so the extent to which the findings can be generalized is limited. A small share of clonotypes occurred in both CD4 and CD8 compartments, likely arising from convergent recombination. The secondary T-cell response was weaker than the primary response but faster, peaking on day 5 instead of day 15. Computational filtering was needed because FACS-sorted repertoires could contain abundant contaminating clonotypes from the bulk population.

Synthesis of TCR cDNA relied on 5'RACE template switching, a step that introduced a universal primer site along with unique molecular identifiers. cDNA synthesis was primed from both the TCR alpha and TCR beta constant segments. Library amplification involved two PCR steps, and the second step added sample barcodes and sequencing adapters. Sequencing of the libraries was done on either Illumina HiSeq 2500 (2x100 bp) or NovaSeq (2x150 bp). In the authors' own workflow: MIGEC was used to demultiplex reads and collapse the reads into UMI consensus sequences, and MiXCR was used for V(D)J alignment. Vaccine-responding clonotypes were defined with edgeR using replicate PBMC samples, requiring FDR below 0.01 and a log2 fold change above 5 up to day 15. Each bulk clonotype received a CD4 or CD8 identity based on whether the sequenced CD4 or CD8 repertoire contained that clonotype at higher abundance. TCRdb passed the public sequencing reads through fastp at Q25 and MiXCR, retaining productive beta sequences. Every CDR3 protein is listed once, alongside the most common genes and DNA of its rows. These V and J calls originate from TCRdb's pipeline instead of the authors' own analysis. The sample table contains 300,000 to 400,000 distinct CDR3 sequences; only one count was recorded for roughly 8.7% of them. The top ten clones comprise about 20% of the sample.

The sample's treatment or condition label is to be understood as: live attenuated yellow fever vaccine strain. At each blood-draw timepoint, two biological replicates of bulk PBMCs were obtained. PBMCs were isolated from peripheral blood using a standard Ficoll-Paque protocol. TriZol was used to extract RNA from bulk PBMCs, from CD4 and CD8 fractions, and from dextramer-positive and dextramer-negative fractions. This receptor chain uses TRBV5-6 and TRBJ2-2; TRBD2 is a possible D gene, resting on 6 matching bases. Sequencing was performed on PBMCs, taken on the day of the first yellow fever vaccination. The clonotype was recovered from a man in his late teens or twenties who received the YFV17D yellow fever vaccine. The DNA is TGTGCCAGCAGTTTCGGGACTTTCGCGAACACCGGGGAGCTGTTTTTT. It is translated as CASSFGTFANTGELFF.